In this sample, the clone carrying this TCR beta chain turned up a few times. The antigen remains undetermined. Reverse transcribing all isolated RNA meant expressed TCRB transcripts were sequenced. TCRdb's copy holds only in-frame clones and misses some; the assay was immunoSEQ multiplex PCR. The sample contains around 30,000 clones, approximately 65% of which appear only once. Germline values: CDR1 SEHNR, CDR2 FQNEAQ (reference sequence). The V end was cut by 5 bases, the J end by 0 bases, with 11 bases between. This CDR3 is 15 amino acids long. This sample stems from a study of beta chain features in type 1 diabetes. General study results and limits: TCRB repertoires of naive, central memory and Treg cells appeared more similar among patients than among healthy donors. Type 1 diabetes patients showed a moderate but significant shortening of TCRB CDR3s in all four CD4+ subsets.

The specimen sequenced was Tregs from blood. This chain connects TRBV7-9 to TRBJ2-1; no reliable D call. This TCR was sampled from a woman aged 30 to 39 with type 1 diabetes. CDR3 bases: TGTGCCAGCAGCAAAAGCGAAAGCTCCTACAATGAGCAGTTCTTC. Translated: CASSKSESSYNEQFF. Complete variable domain (other parts from reference TRBV7-9 and TRBJ2-1): DTGVSQNPRHKITKRGQNVTFRCDPISEHNRLYWYRQTLGQGPEFLTYFQNEAQLEKSRLLSDRFSAERPKGSFSTLEIQRTEQGDSAMYLCASSKSESSYNEQFFGPGTRLTVL.